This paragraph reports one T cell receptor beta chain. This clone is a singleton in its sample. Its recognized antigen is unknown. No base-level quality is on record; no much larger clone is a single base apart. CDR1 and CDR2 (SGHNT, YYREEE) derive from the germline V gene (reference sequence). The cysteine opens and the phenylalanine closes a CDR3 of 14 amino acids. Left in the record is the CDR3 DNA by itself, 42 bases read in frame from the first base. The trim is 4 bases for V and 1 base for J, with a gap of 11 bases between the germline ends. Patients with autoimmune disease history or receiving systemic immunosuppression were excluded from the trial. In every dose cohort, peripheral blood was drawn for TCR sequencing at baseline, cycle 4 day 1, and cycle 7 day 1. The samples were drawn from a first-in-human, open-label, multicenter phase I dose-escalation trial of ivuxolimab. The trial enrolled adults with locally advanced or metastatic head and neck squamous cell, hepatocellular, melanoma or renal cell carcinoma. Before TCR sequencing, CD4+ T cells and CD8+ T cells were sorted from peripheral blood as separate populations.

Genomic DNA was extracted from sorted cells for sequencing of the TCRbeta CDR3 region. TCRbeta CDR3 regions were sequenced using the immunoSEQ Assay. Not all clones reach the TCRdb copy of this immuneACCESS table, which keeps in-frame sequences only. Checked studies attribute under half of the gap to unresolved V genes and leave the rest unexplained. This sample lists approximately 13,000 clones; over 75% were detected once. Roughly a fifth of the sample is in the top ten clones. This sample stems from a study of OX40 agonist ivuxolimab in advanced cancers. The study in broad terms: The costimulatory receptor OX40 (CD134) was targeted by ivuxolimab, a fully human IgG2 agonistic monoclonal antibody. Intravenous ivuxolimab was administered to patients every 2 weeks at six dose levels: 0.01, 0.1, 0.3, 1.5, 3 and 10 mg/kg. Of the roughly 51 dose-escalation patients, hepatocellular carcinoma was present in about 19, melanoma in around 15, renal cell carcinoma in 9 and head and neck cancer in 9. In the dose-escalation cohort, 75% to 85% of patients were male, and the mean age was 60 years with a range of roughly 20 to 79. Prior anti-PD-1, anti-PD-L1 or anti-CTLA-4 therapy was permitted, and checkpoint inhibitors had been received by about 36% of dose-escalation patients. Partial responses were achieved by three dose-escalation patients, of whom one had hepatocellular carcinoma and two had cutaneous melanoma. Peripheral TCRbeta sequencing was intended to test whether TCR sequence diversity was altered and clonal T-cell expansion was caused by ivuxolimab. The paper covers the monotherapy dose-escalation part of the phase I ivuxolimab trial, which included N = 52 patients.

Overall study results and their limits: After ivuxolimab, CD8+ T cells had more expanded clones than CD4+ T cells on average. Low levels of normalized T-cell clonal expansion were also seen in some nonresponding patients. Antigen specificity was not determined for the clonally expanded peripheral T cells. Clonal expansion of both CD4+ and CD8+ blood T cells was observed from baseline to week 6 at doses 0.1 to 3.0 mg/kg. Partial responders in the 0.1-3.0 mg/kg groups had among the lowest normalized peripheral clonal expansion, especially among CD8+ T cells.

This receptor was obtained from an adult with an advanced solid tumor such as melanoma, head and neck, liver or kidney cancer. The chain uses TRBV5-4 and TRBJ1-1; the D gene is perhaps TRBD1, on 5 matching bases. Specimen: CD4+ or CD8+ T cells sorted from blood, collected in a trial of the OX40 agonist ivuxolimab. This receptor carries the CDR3 CASSQDGGNTEAFF. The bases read TGTGCCAGCAGCCAAGACGGGGGGAACACTGAAGCTTTCTTT.